A selection of T cell receptor beta chains follows, all from one sample in a study of response to subunit inactivated influenza vaccine. TCRdb recomputed calls from the RT-PCR reads with MiXCR, one row per CDR3 protein. The sample lists around 750,000 distinct CDR3 sequences, 21% occurring once. This specimen consisted of PBMCs from blood, obtained roughly 5 days after vaccination. These receptors came from a man aged 50-60 years who received an inactivated influenza vaccine. The CDR3 runs from the conserved cysteine through the conserved F or W. A D gene is named only where the DNA matches it firmly. Only some rows state a clone size, as once, few, many or a class for expanded clones.

CDR3nt: TGCGCCAGCAGCCTATTAGTTGGAATAGGCTACAATGAGCAGTTCTTC; CDR3aa: CASSLLVGIGYNEQFF; v_gene: TRBV5-1; j_gene: TRBJ2-1; abundance: -; d_gene: -
CDR3nt: TGTGCCAGCAGCTTAGCTACTAGCGGGGGGGCCGGAGATACGCAGTATTTT; CDR3aa: CASSLATSGGAGDTQYF; v_gene: TRBV7-2; j_gene: TRBJ2-3; abundance: once; d_gene: TRBD2
CDR3nt: TGTGCCAGCAGCTTCAGGTTTAGAAAAGGCAATCAGCCCCAGCATTTT; CDR3aa: CASSFRFRKGNQPQHF; v_gene: TRBV5-8; j_gene: TRBJ1-5; abundance: few; d_gene: -
CDR3nt: TGCGCCAGCAGAGCCGGGCCAGATACGCAGTATTTT; CDR3aa: CASRAGPDTQYF; v_gene: TRBV5-1; j_gene: TRBJ2-3; abundance: -; d_gene: -
CDR3nt: TGTGCCAGCTCACCGAGCGGTACCGACGAGCAGTACTTC; CDR3aa: CASSPSGTDEQYF; v_gene: TRBV18; j_gene: TRBJ2-7; abundance: few; d_gene: -
CDR3nt: TGCAGTGCTAAACCCTTAGCGGGGTTTTCTAGCACAGATACGCAGTATTTT; CDR3aa: CSAKPLAGFSSTDTQYF; v_gene: TRBV20-1; j_gene: TRBJ2-3; abundance: few; d_gene: TRBD2
CDR3nt: TGTGCCAGCAGTTACTCGTTGGGACAAGGCGAGCAGTACTTC; CDR3aa: CASSYSLGQGEQYF; v_gene: TRBV6-5; j_gene: TRBJ2-7; abundance: -; d_gene: -
CDR3nt: TGTGCCAGCAGCTTCCCGGGACAGACAGAGCAGTACTTC; CDR3aa: CASSFPGQTEQYF; v_gene: TRBV7-9; j_gene: TRBJ2-7; abundance: many; d_gene: TRBD1
CDR3nt: TGTGCCAGCAGCTTATACGGGGGGGCCGTAGTAGATACGCAGTATTTT; CDR3aa: CASSLYGGAVVDTQYF; v_gene: TRBV7-2; j_gene: TRBJ2-3; abundance: few; d_gene: TRBD2
CDR3nt: TGCAGTGCTAGATTGCGGGGTTTGGCCCAGTACTTC; CDR3aa: CSARLRGLAQYF; v_gene: TRBV20-1; j_gene: TRBJ2-5; abundance: few; d_gene: -
CDR3nt: TGTGCCAGCAGGAGTCTGGACACCGGGGAGCTGTTTTTT; CDR3aa: CASRSLDTGELFF; v_gene: TRBV24-1; j_gene: TRBJ2-2; abundance: few; d_gene: -